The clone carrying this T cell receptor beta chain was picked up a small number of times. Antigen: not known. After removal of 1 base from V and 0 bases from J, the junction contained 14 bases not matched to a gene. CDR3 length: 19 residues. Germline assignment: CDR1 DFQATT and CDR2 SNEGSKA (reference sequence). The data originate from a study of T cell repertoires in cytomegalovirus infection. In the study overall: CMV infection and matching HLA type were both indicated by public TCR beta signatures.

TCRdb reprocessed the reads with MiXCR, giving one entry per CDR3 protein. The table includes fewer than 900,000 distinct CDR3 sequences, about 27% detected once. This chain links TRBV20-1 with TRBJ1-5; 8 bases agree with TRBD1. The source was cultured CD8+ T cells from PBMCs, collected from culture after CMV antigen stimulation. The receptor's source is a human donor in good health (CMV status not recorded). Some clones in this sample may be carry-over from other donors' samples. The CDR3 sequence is CSARGRVGQGYYSNQPQHF. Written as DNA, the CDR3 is TGCAGTGCTAGAGGCCGAGTCGGACAGGGATACTATAGCAATCAGCCCCAGCATTTT.